This paragraph reports one T cell receptor beta chain. This sample is part of a study of T and B cells in COVID-19 patients. Multiplex PCR with BIOMED2 TRB-A/B primer pools amplified TRB rearrangements. TCRdb re-called the multiplex PCR reads with MiXCR, one entry per CDR3 protein. The sample holds 20,000 to 25,000 distinct CDR3 sequences, over 25% seen once. This CDR3 region has 13 residues. Germline V lookup: CDR1 MNHNS, CDR2 SASEGT. The V gene lost 4 bases and the J gene lost 0 bases, with 7 bases spanning the gap. TRB was amplified from about 250-500 ng of blood genomic DNA. This TCR came from a human donor who had recovered from COVID-19. The specimen was blood. This chain joins TRBV6-1 and TRBJ2-7, with D hard to call. The CDR3 region has the DNA TGTGCCAGCAGTGGGGGTAACTCCTACGAGCAGTACTTC. Protein sequence: CASSGGNSYEQYF.